This T cell receptor (beta chain) emerged from a study of cytomegalovirus exposure and HLA in healthy donors. General study findings and limits: Per a later analysis, 15,000 to 20,000 TCR beta sequences showed association with HLA alleles at 0.05 false discovery rate. In a later analysis, a genetic analysis reported fewer productive-TCR N-insertions in an Asian-associated ancestry cluster than the cohort average. Highly shared variants forming one cluster were likely a sequencing artifact.

The PCR made use of 60 Vbeta and 13 Jbeta primers. Some clones are missing from TCRdb's copy, which holds only in-frame ones; the method was immunoSEQ multiplex PCR. The table lists some 250,000 clones, about 81% of them singletons. Of note for this clone: Its antigen remains unidentified.

Material for sequencing was PBMCs. The sequence was obtained from a woman aged 55-70 years in good health and CMV-seropositive.

CDR3 amino acids: CASSFIGQPQHF. DNA of the CDR3: TGTGCCAGCAGTTTTATCGGTCAGCCCCAGCATTTT. The chain joins TRBV27 to TRBJ1-5; unclear D gene. Germline lookup yields CDR1 MNHEY and CDR2 SMNVEV (reference sequence). V was pared by 3 bases and J by 6 bases, with 6 bases between. The CDR3 has 12 amino acids.